The 10 T cell receptor beta chains below were found in one sample sequenced in a study of T-cell reconstitution after alpha-beta-depleted transplantation in children. TCRbeta library construction was performed incorporating unique molecular identifiers. TCRdb re-derived calls from the PCR reads in MiXCR, one entry per CDR3 protein. Of hundreds of thousands of distinct CDR3 sequences listed, about an eighth were seen once; the top ten hold 0.65% to 0.9%. The material was PBMCs, obtained before TCRalphabeta/CD19-depleted stem cell transplant. These receptors originate from a girl aged 2 to 10 with congenital amegakaryocytic thrombocytopenia, due to receive a stem cell transplant.

This clonotype was found many times. V is TRBV5-1 and J is TRBJ2-7; 7 bases fit TRBD1. Unmatched junction bases numbered 4, after V lost 3 bases and J lost 1 base. CDR3 length: 14 amino acids. CDR1 is SGHRS and CDR2 is YFSETQ in the germline V gene. The CDR3 loop is CASSSKTGSYEQYF. CDR3 nucleotides: TGCGCCAGCAGCTCGAAGACAGGGTCCTACGAGCAGTACTTC.

This clonotype has ten or more counts. This chain joins TRBV5-1 and TRBJ2-3, with D perhaps given as TRBD1 or TRBD2 (7 bases each). The CDR3 spans 16 residues. Per the germline V gene, CDR1 is SGHRS and CDR2 is YFSETQ. Trimming removed 2 bases at V and 2 bases at J, with 15 bases between. CDR3 DNA sequence: TGCGCCAGCAGCTTCCAGGGGGGGCACCTCACAGATACGCAGTATTTT. Translated, it gives CASSFQGGHLTDTQYF.

The chain recombines TRBV12-3 or TRBV12-4 with TRBJ1-4, with 7 nucleotides matching TRBD1. J lost 0 bases, V lost 5 bases, and 9 bases had no gene match. This CDR3 is 17 amino acids long. The CDR3: CASSRTGGFATNEKLFF. The CDR3 DNA reads TGTGCCAGCAGTAGGACAGGAGGATTTGCAACTAATGAAAAACTGTTTTTT.

This chain joins TRBV3-1 and TRBJ2-5; D uncertain. CDR1 and CDR2 from the germline V gene are LGHDT and YNNKEL (reference sequence). The CDR3 is 12 residues long. Trimming pared 8 bases from V and 1 base from J, leaving 8 bases between. The CDR3 loop reads CASRLSQETQYF. The CDR3 region has the DNA TGTGCCAGCCGACTGTCCCAAGAGACCCAGTACTTC.

This chain links TRBV10-3 with TRBJ1-5; no clear D. This CDR3 has 17 amino acids. V was shortened by 1 base and J by 2 bases, with 15 bases between the two germline ends. The germline gives CDR1 ENHRY, CDR2 SYGVKD. In nucleotides, the CDR3 is TGTGCCATCAGTGAGTTGAGTCCCCGGGATGGCAATCAGCCCCAGCATTTT. Residues: CAISELSPRDGNQPQHF.

In this sample, this clonotype turned up a few times. The chain carries TRBV27 and TRBJ2-1; weak D call: TRBD2 (6 bases). Germline values: CDR1 MNHEY, CDR2 SMNVEV (reference sequence). Trimming cost V 1 base and J 4 bases, with 17 bases left between them. This CDR3 has 17 amino acids. The CDR3 region is CASSLFNVGGRYNEQFF. DNA of the CDR3: TGTGCCAGCAGTTTATTTAATGTGGGAGGTCGGTACAATGAGCAGTTCTTC.

This clonotype has only a few counts. The J gene is TRBJ2-7, the V gene TRBV7-9; TRBD1 aligns across 8 bases. With V trimmed by 5 bases and J by 1 base, 7 bases remained unmatched. Germline V gene data show CDR1 as SEHNR and CDR2 as FQNEAQ (reference sequence). This CDR3 is 15 amino acids long. The CDR3 sequence is CASSAHGQGSYEQYF. The CDR3 coding sequence is TGTGCCAGCAGCGCCCACGGACAGGGTTCCTACGAGCAGTACTTC.

This clonotype was detected ten times or more. The gene calls are TRBV20-1 and TRBJ2-3; no firm D call. V lost 6 bases to trimming and J lost 5 bases, with 9 bases between them. CDR3 length equals 11 residues. Per germline, CDR1 DFQATT and CDR2 SNEGSKA (reference sequence). CDR3 loop: CSARRLDTQYF. CDR3 sequence (DNA): TGCAGTGCCAGACGCCTAGATACGCAGTATTTT.

This clonotype has ten or more counts. V gene TRBV7-9 combines with J gene TRBJ2-1; TRBD2 aligns across 7 bases. Germline CDR1 SEHNR, CDR2 FQNEAQ (reference sequence). This CDR3 region has 16 residues. V dropped 5 bases and J dropped 2; count of bases not matched to a gene: 9. CDR3 in amino acids: CASSPEGRETYNEQFF. CDR3 DNA: TGTGCCAGCAGCCCAGAAGGGCGGGAGACCTACAATGAGCAGTTCTTC.

This clonotype was detected a few times. This rearrangement joins TRBV25-1 to TRBJ2-2, with 14 bases that match TRBD2. CDR3 length equals 17 residues. The germline V gene has CDR1 MGHDK and CDR2 SYGVNS. V lost 4 bases to trimming and J lost 4 bases; unmatched junction nucleotides: 5. CDR3 bases: TGTGCCAGCAGTGGACTAGCGGGAGGGCTTGGCACCGGGGAGCTGTTTTTT. This translates into CASSGLAGGLGTGELFF.